One T cell receptor beta chain is described in this entry. Antigen: not known. The V end lost 3 bases, the J end lost 4 bases, and 18 bases lay between the germline ends. Germline CDR1 and CDR2: WSHSY and SAAADI. CDR3 length equals 16 residues. This sample is drawn from a study of T cell repertoires in cytomegalovirus infection. At the level of the study: Alongside well-studied HLA-B-restricted CMV epitopes, recently identified HLA-C-restricted CMV epitopes were also used. It can be stated that public TCR beta signatures indicated CMV infection as well as a matching HLA type. Overall study results and limits: Ex vivo, HLA-C-restricted CMV-specific TCR beta clonotypes prevailed over the rest of the response.

TCRdb passed the reads through MiXCR, listing each CDR3 protein once. The profile shows 650,000 to 850,000 distinct CDR3 sequences, under 35% of them singletons. Specimen: cultured CD8+ T cells from PBMCs, collected from culture after CMV antigen stimulation. This clonotype was obtained from a human donor in good health (CMV status not recorded). Some clones in this sample may be carry-over from other donors' samples. V gene TRBV10-2 combines with J gene TRBJ1-1, with D maybe TRBD1 (5 bases). The CDR3 reads CASSDLGKGVFTEAFF. CDR3 DNA sequence: TGCGCCAGCAGTGACCTAGGGAAAGGGGTCTTCACTGAAGCTTTCTTT.